This section outlines one TCR beta chain sequence together with its context. The V end lost 1 base, the J end lost 4 bases, and 13 bases lay between the germline ends. CDR1 and CDR2 (germline): LGHNA, YSLEER. The CDR3 length is 16 residues. Those enrolled, adults aged roughly 18 to 89 years, came from about two dozen US areas. The data are from a study of blood T cell repertoires in COVID-19. About the study: The analysed material was cDNA or gDNA that came from T cells, B-cell-depleted T cells, or PBMCs.

Original data processing: Reference gene primer amplification gave estimated nucleated cell counts. The repertoire was sequenced with immunoSEQ multiplex PCR; TCRdb's copy has only in-frame clones and lacks some. V and J calls and clone size are those listed in that table; D and trimming were worked out from the DNA. The sample yields roughly 500,000 clones, around 89% seen once. The rearrangement joins TRBV4-3 to TRBJ1-4; tentative D call: TRBD1 (5 bases). The sequencing sample was made of PBMCs or T cells enriched from blood (not recorded which). This clonotype was obtained from a woman aged 35 to 49 who had recovered from COVID-19. This CDR3 is CASSQAAGRYNEKLFF. CDR3 bases: TGCGCCAGCAGCCAAGCGGCAGGGCGTTATAATGAAAAACTGTTTTTT.